The source of this TCR beta chain is a study of Graves' ophthalmopathy and Graves' hyperthyroidism. General observations from the study: Ophthalmopathy was separated from stable hyperthyroidism by a 13-signature model with about 86% sensitivity and 81.08% specificity. Most expanded clonotypes from thyroid (those above 0.001 frequency) were also found in blood.

Points on this clonotype: Its antigen is unidentified. At one end the junction does not follow the germline gene, possibly because of a read error.

There are 13 residues in the CDR3. Germline assignment: CDR1 SGDLS and CDR2 YYNGEE. RNA transcripts yielded amplified TCR beta CDR3 regions. HTBI primers were employed in first-round RT-PCR, then a second-round multiplex PCR followed. TCRdb redid the calling of the multiplex PCR reads with MiXCR, one entry per CDR3 protein. The sample lists around 43,000 distinct CDR3 sequences; about 51% were seen once. Pregnancy or lactation, uncontrolled infections and other autoimmune diseases were grounds for excluding patients. The diagnosis was founded upon clinical symptoms, serum thyroxine, TRAb, thyroid ultrasound and orbital computed tomography.

Sequencing used peripheral blood. The receptor comes from an adult man with Graves' ophthalmopathy. The V and J genes are TRBV9 and TRBJ1-1; D is ambiguous. The CDR3 DNA follows: TGTGCCAGCAGCGTAGGGGTGAACACTGGAGCTTTCTTT. It is translated as CASSVGVNTGAFF.